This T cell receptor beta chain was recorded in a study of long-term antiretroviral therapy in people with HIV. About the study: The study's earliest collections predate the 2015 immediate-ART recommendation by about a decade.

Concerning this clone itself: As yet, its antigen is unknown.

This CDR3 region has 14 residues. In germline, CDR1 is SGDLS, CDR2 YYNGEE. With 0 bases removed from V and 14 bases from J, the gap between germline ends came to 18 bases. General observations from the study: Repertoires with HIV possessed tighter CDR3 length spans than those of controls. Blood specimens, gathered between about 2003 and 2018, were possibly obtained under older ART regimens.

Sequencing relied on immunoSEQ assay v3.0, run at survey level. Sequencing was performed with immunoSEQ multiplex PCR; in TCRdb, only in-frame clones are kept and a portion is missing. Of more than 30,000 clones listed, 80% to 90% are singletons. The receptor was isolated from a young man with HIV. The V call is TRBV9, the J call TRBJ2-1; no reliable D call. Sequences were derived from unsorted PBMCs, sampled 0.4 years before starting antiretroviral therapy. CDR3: CASSVEGLLASEFF. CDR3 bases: TGTGCCAGCAGCGTAGAGGGCCTTTTGGCGTCGGAGTTCTTC.